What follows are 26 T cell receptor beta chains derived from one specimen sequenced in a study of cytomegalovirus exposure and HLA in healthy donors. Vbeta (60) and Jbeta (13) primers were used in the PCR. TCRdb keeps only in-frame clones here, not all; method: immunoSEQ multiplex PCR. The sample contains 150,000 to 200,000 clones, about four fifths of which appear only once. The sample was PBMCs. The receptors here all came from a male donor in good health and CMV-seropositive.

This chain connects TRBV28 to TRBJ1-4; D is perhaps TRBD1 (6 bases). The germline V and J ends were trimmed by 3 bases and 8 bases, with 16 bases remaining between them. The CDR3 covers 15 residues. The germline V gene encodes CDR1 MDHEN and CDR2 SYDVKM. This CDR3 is CASSFVQGFREKLFF. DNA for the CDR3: TGTGCCAGCAGTTTTGTTCAGGGGTTTAGAGAAAAACTGTTTTTT.

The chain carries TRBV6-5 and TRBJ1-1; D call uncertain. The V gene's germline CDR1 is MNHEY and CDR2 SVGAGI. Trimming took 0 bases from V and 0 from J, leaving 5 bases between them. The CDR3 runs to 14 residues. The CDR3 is CASSYSRVNTEAFF. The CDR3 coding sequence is TGTGCCAGCAGTTACTCGAGGGTGAACACTGAAGCTTTCTTT.

The CDR3 loop reads CASSRSPNTEAFF. In DNA, the CDR3 is TGTGCCAGTAGTAGGAGCCCCAACACTGAAGCTTTCTTT. The chain recombines TRBV19 with TRBJ1-1; D call uncertain. CDR1 is LNHDA and CDR2 is SQIVND in the germline V gene (reference sequence). Trimming took off 4 bases at V and 2 bases at J, with 8 bases between the two ends. This CDR3 contains 13 residues.

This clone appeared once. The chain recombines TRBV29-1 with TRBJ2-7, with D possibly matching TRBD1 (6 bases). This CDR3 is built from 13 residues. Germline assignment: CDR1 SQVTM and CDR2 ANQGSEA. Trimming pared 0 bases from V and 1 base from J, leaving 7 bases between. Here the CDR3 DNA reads TGCAGCGTTGAAGATCAGGGGTCCTACGAGCAGTACTTC. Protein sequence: CSVEDQGSYEQYF.

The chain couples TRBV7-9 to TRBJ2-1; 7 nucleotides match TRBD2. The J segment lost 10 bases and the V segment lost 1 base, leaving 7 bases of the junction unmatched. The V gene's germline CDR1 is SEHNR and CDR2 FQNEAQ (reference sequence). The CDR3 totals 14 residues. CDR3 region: CASSLVGAGVEQFF. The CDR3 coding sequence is TGTGCCAGCAGCTTAGTGGGCGCGGGGGTCGAGCAGTTCTTC.

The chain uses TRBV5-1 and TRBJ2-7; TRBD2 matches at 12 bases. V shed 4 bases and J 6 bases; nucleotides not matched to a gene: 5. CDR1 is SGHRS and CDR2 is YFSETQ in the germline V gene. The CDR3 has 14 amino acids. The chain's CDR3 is CASSPGTSGLEQYF. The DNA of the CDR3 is TGCGCCAGCAGCCCCGGGACTAGCGGGCTCGAGCAGTACTTC.

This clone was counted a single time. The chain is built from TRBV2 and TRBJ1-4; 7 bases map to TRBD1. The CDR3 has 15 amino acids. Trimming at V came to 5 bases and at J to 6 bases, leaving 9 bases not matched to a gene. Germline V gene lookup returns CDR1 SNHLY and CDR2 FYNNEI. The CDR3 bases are TGTGCCAGCAGTTTACAGGGGTCCTCGGATGAAAAACTGTTTTTT. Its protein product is CASSLQGSSDEKLFF.

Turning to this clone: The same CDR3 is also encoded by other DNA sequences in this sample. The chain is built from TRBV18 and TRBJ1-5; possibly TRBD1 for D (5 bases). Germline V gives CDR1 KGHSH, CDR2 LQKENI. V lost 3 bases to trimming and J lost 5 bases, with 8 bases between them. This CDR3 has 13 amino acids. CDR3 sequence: CASSPLRDQPQHF. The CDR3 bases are TGTGCCAGCTCACCCCTCAGGGATCAGCCCCAGCATTTT. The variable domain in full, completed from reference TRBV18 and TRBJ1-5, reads NAGVMQNPRHLVRRRGQEARLRCSPMKGHSHVYWYRQLPEEGLKFMVYLQKENIIDESGMPKERFSAEFPKEGPSILRIQQVVRGDSAAYFCASSPLRDQPQHFGDGTRLSIL.

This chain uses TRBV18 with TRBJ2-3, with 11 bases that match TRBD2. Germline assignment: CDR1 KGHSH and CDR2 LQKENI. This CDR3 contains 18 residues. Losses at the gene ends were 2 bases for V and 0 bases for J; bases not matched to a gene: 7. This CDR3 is CASSPKGLAVSSTDTQYF. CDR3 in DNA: TGTGCCAGCTCACCAAAGGGACTAGCGGTCTCTAGCACAGATACGCAGTATTTT.

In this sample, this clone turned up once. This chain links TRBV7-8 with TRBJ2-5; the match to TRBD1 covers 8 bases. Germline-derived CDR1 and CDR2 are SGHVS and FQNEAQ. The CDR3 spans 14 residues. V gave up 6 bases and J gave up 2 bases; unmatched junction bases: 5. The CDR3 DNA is TGTGCCAGCAGAAGGACAGGGTATCAAGAGACCCAGTACTTC. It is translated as CASRRTGYQETQYF.

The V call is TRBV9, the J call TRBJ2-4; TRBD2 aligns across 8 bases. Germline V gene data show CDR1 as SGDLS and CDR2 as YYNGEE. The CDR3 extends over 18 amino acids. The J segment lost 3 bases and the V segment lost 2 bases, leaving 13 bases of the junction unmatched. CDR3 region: CASSVSDPGGKDKNIQYF. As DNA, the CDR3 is TGTGCCAGCAGCGTGTCGGATCCGGGGGGGAAGGACAAAAACATTCAGTACTTC.

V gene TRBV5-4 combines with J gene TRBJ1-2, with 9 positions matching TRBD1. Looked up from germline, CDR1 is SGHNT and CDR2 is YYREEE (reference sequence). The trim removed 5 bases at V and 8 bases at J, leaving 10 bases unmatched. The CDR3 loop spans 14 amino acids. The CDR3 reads CASRNRTGDRGYTF. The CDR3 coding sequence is TGTGCCAGCAGAAACCGGACAGGGGATAGGGGCTACACCTTC.

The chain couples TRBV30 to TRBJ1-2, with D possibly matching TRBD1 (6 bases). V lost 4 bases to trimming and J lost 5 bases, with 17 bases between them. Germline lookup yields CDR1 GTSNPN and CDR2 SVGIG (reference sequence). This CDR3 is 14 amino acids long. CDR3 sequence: CAWKKQGSVYGYTF. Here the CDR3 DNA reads TGTGCCTGGAAGAAACAGGGTTCGGTTTATGGCTACACCTTC.

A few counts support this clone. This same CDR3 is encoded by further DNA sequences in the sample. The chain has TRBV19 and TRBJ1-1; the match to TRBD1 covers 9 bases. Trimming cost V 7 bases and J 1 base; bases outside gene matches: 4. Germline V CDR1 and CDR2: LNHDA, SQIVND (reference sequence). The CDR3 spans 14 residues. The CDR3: CASNTQGANTEAFF. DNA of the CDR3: TGTGCCAGTAACACACAGGGGGCGAACACTGAAGCTTTCTTT.

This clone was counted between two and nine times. The CDR3 region has the DNA TGTGCCATCGGGAGGGGGGCTGGCACCTTC. It encodes CAIGRGAGTF. The chain has TRBV10-3 and TRBJ1-2, with TRBD1 as a possible D gene (6 bases). CDR1 is ENHRY and CDR2 is SYGVKD in the germline V gene. The CDR3 runs 10 residues. V lost 8 bases and J lost 13, with 14 bases in between.

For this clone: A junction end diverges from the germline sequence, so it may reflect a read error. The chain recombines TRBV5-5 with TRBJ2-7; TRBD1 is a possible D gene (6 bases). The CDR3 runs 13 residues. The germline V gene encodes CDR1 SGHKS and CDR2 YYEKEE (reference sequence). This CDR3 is CASRLDSTYEQYF. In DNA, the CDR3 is TGTGCCAGCAGATTGGACAGTACCTACGAGCAGTACTTC.

The CDR3 coding sequence is TGTGCCAGCAGTTACCTCCGGGGGAGCGGTCTCGGGGAGCTGTTTTTT. It translates to CASSYLRGSGLGELFF. The V and J genes are TRBV6-5 and TRBJ2-2; possibly TRBD2 for D (6 bases). V lost 2 bases and J lost 7, with 17 bases in between. The CDR3 has 16 residues. Germline V gene sequence: CDR1 MNHEY, CDR2 SVGAGI.

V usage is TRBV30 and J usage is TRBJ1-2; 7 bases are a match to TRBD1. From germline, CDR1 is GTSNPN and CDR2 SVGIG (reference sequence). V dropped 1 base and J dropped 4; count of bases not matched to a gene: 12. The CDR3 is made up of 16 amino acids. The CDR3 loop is CAWSDWDRARSYGYTF. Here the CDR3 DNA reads TGTGCCTGGAGTGATTGGGACAGAGCGCGTAGCTATGGCTACACCTTC.

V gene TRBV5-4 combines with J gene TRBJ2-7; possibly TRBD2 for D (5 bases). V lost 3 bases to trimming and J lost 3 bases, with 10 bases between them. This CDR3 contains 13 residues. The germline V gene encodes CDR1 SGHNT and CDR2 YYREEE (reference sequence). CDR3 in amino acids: CASSSGLHYEQYF. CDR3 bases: TGTGCCAGCAGCTCGGGGTTGCACTACGAGCAGTACTTC.

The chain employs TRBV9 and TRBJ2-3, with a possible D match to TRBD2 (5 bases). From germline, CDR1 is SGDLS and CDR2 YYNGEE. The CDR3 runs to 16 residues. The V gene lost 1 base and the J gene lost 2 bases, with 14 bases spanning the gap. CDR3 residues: CASSVSGGRATDTQYF. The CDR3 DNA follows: TGTGCCAGCAGCGTATCGGGCGGGCGCGCCACAGATACGCAGTATTTT. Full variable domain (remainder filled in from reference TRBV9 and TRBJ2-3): DSGVTQTPKHLITATGQRVTLRCSPRSGDLSVYWYQQSLDQGLQFLIQYYNGEERAKGNILERFSAQQFPDLHSELNLSSLELGDSALYFCASSVSGGRATDTQYFGPGTRLTVL.

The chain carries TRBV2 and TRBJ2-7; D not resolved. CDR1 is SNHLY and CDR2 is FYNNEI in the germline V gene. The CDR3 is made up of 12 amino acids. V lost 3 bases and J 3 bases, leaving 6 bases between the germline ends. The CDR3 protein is CASSDRIYEQYF. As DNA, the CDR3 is TGTGCCAGCAGTGACAGGATCTACGAGCAGTACTTC.

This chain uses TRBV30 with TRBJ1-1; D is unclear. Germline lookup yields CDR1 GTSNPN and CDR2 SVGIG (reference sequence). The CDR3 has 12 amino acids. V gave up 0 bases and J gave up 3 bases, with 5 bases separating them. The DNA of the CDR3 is TGTGCCTGGAGTGTAAGAGACACTGAAGCTTTCTTT. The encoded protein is CAWSVRDTEAFF.

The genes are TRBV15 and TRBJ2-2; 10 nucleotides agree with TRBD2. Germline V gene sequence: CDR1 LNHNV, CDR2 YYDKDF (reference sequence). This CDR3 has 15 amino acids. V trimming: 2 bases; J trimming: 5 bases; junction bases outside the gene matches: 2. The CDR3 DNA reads TGTGCCACCAGCAGACCGGGACTAGCGACCGGGGAGCTGTTTTTT. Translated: CATSRPGLATGELFF.

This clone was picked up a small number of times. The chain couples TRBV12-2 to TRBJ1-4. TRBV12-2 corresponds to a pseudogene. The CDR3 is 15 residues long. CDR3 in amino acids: CASRIRKWSLEKLFF. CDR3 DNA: TGTGCAAGTCGGATAAGAAAGTGGAGTTTGGAAAAACTGTTTTTT.

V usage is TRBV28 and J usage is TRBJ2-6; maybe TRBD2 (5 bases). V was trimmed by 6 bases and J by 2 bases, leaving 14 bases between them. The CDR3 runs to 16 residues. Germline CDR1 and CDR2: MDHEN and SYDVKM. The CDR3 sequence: CASRGPGITGANVLTF. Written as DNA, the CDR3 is TGTGCCAGCAGAGGCCCGGGGATCACTGGGGCCAACGTCCTGACTTTC.

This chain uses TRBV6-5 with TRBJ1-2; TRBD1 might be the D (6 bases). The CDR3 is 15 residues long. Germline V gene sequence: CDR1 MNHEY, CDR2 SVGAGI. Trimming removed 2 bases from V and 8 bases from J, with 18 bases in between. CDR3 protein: CASSYQGQGLRGYTF. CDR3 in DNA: TGTGCCAGCAGTTACCAGGGGCAGGGCCTGAGGGGCTACACCTTC.